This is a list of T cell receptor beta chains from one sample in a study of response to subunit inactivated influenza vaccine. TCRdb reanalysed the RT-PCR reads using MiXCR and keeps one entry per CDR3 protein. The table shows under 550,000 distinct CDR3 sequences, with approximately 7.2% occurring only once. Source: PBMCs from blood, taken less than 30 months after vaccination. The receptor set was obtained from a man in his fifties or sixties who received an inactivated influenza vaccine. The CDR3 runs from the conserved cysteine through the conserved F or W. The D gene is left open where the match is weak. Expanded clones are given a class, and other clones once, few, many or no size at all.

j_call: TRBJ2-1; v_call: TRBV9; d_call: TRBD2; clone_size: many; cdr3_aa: CASSPDSGRRSYNEQFF; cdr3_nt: TGTGCCAGCAGCCCCGATAGCGGGAGAAGGTCCTACAATGAGCAGTTCTTC
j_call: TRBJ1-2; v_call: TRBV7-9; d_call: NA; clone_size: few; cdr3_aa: CASSLLGTFSGYTF; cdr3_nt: TGTGCCAGCAGCTTACTGGGAACATTCTCTGGCTACACCTTC
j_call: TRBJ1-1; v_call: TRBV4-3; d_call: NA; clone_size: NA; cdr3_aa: CASSRDENTEAFF; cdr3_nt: TGCGCCAGCAGCCGTGACGAGAACACTGAAGCTTTCTTT
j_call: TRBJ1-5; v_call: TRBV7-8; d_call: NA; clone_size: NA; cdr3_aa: CASSLAPGGSNQPQHF; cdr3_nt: TGTGCCAGCAGCTTAGCCCCTGGGGGTAGCAATCAGCCCCAGCATTTT
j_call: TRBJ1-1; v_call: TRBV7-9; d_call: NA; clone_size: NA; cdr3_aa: CASSSPVAGAAFF; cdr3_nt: TGTGCCAGCAGCTCCCCGGTTGCCGGCGCAGCTTTCTTT
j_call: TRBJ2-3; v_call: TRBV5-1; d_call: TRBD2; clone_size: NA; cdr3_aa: CASSLVVAGGPTDTQYF; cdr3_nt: TGCGCCAGCAGCTTGGTGGTTGCGGGGGGACCCACAGATACGCAGTATTTT
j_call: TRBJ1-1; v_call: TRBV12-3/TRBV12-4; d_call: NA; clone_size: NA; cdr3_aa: CASSFYGQILNTEAFF; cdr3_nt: TGTGCCAGCAGTTTCTATGGACAGATATTGAACACTGAAGCTTTCTTT
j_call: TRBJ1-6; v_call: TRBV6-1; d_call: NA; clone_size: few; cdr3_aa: CASSENLGDSPLHF; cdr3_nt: TGTGCCAGCAGTGAAAACTTGGGGGATTCACCCCTCCACTTT
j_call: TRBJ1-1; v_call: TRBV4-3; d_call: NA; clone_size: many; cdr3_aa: CASSHRLTGGSNTEAFF; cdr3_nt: TGCGCCAGCAGCCATCGTCTAACAGGTGGTTCGAACACTGAAGCTTTCTTT
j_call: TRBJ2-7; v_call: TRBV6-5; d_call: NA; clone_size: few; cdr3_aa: CASSYRPSSYEQYF; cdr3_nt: TGTGCCAGCAGTTATCGACCGAGCTCCTACGAGCAGTACTTC
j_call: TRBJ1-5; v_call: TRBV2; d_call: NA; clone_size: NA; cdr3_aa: CASSAFPTLNQPQHF; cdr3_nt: TGTGCCAGCAGTGCCTTCCCTACCCTTAATCAGCCCCAGCATTTT
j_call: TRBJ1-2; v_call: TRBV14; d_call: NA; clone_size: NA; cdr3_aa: CASSQVGDYGYTF; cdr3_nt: TGTGCCAGCAGCCAAGTAGGGGACTATGGCTACACCTTC
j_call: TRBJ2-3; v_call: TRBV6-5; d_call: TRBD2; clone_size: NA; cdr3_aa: CATQRGYTQYF; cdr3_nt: TGTGCCACCCAGCGGGGGTATACGCAGTATTTT
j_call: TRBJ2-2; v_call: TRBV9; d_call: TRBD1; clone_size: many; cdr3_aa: CASSAGDRFTGELFF; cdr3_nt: TGTGCCAGCAGCGCTGGGGACAGGTTCACCGGGGAGCTGTTTTTT
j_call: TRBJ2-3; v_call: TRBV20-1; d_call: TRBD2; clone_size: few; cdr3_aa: CSARDPQRDSTDTQYF; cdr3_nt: TGCAGTGCTAGAGATCCTCAGCGGGATAGCACAGATACGCAGTATTTT
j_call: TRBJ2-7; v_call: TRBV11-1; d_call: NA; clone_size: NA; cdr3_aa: CASSSRRIKVYEQYF; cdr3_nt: TGTGCCAGCAGCTCGAGACGGATAAAAGTGTACGAGCAGTACTTC
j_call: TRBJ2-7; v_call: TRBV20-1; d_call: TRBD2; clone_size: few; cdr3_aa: CSARAEAGAFYEQYF; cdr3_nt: TGCAGTGCTAGGGCCGAAGCGGGGGCATTCTACGAGCAGTACTTC
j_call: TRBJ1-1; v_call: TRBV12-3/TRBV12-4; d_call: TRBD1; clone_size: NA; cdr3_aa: CASLDRLHTEAFF; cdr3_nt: TGTGCCAGCCTGGACAGGCTTCACACTGAAGCTTTCTTT
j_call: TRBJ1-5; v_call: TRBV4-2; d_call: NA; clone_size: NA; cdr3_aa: CASCQERGHNQPQHF; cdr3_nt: TGTGCCAGCTGCCAAGAACGGGGACACAATCAGCCCCAGCATTTT
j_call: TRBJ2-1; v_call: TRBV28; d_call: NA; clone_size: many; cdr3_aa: CASSPSDSHNEQFF; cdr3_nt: TGTGCCAGCAGTCCCTCCGACTCTCACAATGAGCAGTTCTTC
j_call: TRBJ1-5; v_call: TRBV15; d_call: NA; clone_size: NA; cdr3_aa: CATSREDGDQPQHF; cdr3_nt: TGTGCCACCAGCAGAGAGGATGGCGATCAGCCCCAGCATTTT
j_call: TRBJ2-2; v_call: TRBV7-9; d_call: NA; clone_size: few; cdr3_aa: CASSSPPWGSNTGELFF; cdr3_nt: TGTGCCAGCAGCTCCCCCCCGTGGGGGAGCAACACCGGGGAGCTGTTTTTT
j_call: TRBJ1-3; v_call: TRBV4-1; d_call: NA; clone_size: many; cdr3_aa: CASSQGTSSGNTIYF; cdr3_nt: TGCGCCAGCAGCCAAGGGACATCCTCAGGAAACACCATATATTTT
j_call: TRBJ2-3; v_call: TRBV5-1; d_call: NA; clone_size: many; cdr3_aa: CASSLERASTDTQYF; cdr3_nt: TGCGCCAGCAGCTTGGAAAGAGCTAGCACAGATACGCAGTATTTT
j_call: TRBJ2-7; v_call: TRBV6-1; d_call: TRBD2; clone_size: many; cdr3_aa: CASKPPTGGPYEQYF; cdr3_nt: TGTGCCAGCAAACCCCCGACGGGAGGGCCCTACGAGCAGTACTTC
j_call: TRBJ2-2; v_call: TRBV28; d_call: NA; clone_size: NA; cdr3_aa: CASSYTGWKNTGELFF; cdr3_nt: TGTGCCAGCAGTTATACAGGTTGGAAGAACACCGGGGAGCTGTTTTTT
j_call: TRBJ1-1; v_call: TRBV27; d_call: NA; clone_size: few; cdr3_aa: CASSPLGSHTEAFF; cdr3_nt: TGTGCCAGCAGTCCGTTGGGATCCCACACTGAAGCTTTCTTT
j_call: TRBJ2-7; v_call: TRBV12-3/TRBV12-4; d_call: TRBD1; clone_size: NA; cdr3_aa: CASTPDRGAYEQYF; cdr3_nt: TGTGCCAGCACCCCGGACAGGGGAGCCTACGAGCAGTACTTC
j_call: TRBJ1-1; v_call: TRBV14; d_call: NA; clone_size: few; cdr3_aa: CASSPVPPPAEAFF; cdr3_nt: TGTGCCAGCAGCCCCGTTCCCCCCCCAGCCGAAGCTTTCTTT
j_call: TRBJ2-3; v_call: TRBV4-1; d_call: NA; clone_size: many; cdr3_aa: CASRRTAESTDTQYF; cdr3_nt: TGCGCCAGCAGGCGGACAGCCGAGAGCACAGATACGCAGTATTTT
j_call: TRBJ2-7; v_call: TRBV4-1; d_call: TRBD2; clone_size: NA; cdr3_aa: CASSPLGGSQYF; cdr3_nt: TGCGCCAGCAGCCCGCTCGGGGGGTCGCAGTACTTC
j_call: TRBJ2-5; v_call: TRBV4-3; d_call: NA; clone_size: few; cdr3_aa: CASSHRLGNQETQYF; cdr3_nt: TGCGCCAGCAGCCATCGTCTAGGGAACCAAGAGACCCAGTACTTC
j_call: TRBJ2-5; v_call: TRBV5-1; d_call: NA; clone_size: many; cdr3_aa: CASSGQETQYF; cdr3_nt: TGCGCCAGCAGCGGGCAAGAGACCCAGTACTTC
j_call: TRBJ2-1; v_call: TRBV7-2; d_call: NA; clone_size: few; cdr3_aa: CASSLPSGLYNEQFF; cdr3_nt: TGTGCCAGCAGCCTACCGAGCGGGCTCTACAATGAGCAGTTCTTC
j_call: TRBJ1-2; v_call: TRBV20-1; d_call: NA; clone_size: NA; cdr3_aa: CSATGAREGYTF; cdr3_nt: TGCAGTGCTACCGGGGCTCGAGAGGGCTACACCTTC
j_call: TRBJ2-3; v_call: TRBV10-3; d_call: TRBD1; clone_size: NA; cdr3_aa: CAISDVTGVTDTQYF; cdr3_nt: TGTGCCATCAGTGATGTGACAGGGGTCACAGATACGCAGTATTTT
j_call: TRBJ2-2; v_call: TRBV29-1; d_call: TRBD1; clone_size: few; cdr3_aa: CSAGQGGFGELFF; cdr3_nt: TGCAGCGCTGGACAGGGGGGGTTCGGGGAGCTGTTTTTT
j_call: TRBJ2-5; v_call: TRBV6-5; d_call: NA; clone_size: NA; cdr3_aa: CASSYGGGHGEETQYF; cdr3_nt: TGTGCCAGCAGTTACGGCGGAGGCCACGGGGAAGAGACCCAGTACTTC
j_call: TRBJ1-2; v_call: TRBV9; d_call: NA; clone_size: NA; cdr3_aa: CASSVGTAEGGYTF; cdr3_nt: TGTGCCAGCAGCGTAGGGACGGCGGAGGGTGGCTACACCTTC
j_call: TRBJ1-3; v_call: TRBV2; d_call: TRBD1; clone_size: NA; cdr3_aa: CASSAGGMGGNTIYF; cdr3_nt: TGTGCCAGCAGTGCAGGGGGCATGGGTGGAAACACCATATATTTT
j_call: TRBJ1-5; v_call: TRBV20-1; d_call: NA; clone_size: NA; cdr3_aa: CSARDGGARWNQPQHF; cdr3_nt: TGCAGTGCTAGAGATGGGGGGGCAAGGTGGAATCAGCCCCAGCATTTT
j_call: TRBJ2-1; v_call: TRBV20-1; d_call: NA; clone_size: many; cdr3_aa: CSAREGSSSYNEQFF; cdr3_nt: TGCAGTGCTAGAGAAGGGAGCTCCTCCTACAATGAGCAGTTCTTC
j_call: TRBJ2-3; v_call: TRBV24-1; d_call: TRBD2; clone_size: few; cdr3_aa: CATSDLRSSGSSTDTQYF; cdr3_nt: TGTGCCACCAGTGATTTGAGGTCCAGCGGGAGCAGCACAGATACGCAGTATTTT
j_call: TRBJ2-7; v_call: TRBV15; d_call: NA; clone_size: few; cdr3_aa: CATSRTGFLYEQYF; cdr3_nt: TGTGCCACCAGCAGGACAGGTTTCCTCTACGAGCAGTACTTC
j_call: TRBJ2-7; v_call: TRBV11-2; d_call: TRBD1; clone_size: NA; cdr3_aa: CASTRPGRGTYEQYF; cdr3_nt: TGTGCCAGCACCCGACCTGGCAGGGGGACCTACGAGCAGTACTTC
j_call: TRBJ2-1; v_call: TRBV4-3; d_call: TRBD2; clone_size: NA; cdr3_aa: CASSQGGWRDEQFF; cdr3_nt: TGCGCCAGCAGCCAGGGGGGGTGGCGTGATGAGCAGTTCTTC
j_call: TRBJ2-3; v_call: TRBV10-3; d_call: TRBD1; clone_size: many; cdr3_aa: CAINIRDRGPDTQYF; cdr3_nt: TGTGCCATCAACATCCGGGACAGGGGGCCAGATACGCAGTATTTT
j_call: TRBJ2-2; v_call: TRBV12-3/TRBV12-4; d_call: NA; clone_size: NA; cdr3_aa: CASSGTRNTGELFF; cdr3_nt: TGTGCCAGCAGTGGGACAAGGAACACCGGGGAGCTGTTTTTT
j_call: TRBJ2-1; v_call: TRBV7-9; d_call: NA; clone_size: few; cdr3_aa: CASSKRQADNEQFF; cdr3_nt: TGTGCCAGCAGCAAGAGACAGGCCGACAATGAGCAGTTCTTC
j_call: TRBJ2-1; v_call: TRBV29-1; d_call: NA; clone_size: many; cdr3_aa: CSVVRGQPNEQFF; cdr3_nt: TGCAGCGTTGTAAGGGGTCAGCCCAATGAGCAGTTCTTC
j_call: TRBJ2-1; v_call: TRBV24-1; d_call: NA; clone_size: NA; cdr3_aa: CATSVTNNEQFF; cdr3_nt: TGTGCCACCAGTGTAACAAACAATGAGCAGTTCTTC
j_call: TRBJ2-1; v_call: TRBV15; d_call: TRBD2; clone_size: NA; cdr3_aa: CATSRSGSGSEQFF; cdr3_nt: TGTGCCACCAGCCGAAGCGGGAGCGGCAGTGAGCAGTTCTTC
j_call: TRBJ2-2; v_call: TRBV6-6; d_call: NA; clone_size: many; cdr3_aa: CASRKEGELFF; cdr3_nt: TGTGCCAGCAGGAAGGAGGGGGAGCTGTTTTTT
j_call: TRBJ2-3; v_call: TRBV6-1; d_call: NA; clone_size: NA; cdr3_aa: CASKRVLLTDTQYF; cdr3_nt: TGTGCCAGCAAGAGAGTCCTCCTCACAGATACGCAGTATTTT
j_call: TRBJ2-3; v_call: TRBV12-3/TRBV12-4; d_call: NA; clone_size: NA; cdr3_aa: CASTQQGLNTQYF; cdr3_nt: TGTGCCAGCACCCAACAGGGTCTAAATACGCAGTATTTT